A single sample is the source of the 31 T cell receptor beta chains below, sequenced in a study of T cell repertoires in cytomegalovirus infection. TCRdb ran MiXCR on the reads and lists one entry per CDR3 protein. The table shows hundreds of thousands of distinct CDR3 sequences, with under 20% occurring only once. Sequenced input: PBMCs. These receptors were collected from a human donor in good health (CMV status not recorded). Some clones in this sample may be carry-over from other donors' samples.

This clonotype was detected ten times or more. J is TRBJ2-3 and V is TRBV6-2 or TRBV6-3; the D is unclear. Trimming cost V 0 bases and J 4 bases, with 8 bases left between them. CDR1 and CDR2 (germline): MNHEY, SVGEGT. This CDR3 has 14 residues. The CDR3 region has the DNA TGTGCCAGCAGTTACTCGACTTCATCAGATACGCAGTATTTT. Protein product: CASSYSTSSDTQYF.

This clonotype was seen more than once but under ten times. The V and J genes are TRBV7-6 and TRBJ1-3; no reliable D call. Germline V CDR1 and CDR2: SGHVS, FNYEAQ. This CDR3 has 16 amino acids. V shed 1 base and J shed 2 bases, with 12 bases lying between them. The CDR3 spells CASSLVMAGTGNTIYF. In DNA form, the CDR3 reads TGTGCCAGCAGCTTAGTCATGGCGGGGACTGGAAACACCATATATTTT. The full variable domain, its missing parts supplied by reference TRBV7-6 and TRBJ1-3, is GAGVSQSPRYKVTKRGQDVALRCDPISGHVSLYWYRQALGQGPEFLTYFNYEAQQDKSGLPNDRFSAERPEGSISTLTIQRTEQRDSAMYRCASSLVMAGTGNTIYFGEGSWLTVV.

V gene TRBV9 combines with J gene TRBJ1-2, with D unclear. The CDR3 extends over 15 amino acids. Germline loops: CDR1 SGDLS, CDR2 YYNGEE. The V end lost 3 bases, the J end lost 0 bases, and 12 bases lay between the germline ends. The CDR3 region has the DNA TGTGCCAGCAGCGCAGTATCCCAGTCTAACTATGGCTACACCTTC. Its translation: CASSAVSQSNYGYTF.

This clonotype turned up a few times. The chain has TRBV4-1 and TRBJ1-3; D not resolved. V shed 4 bases and J shed 0 bases, with 13 bases lying between them. Looked up from germline, CDR1 is MGHRA and CDR2 is YSYEKL. This CDR3 region has 16 residues. The CDR3 bases are TGCGCCAGCAGCCGATCCCACGGAACCTCTGGAAACACCATATATTTT. This codes for CASSRSHGTSGNTIYF.

This clonotype has more than one count but fewer than ten. The rearrangement uses TRBV11-2 and TRBJ2-3; TRBD1 matches at 8 bases. CDR1 and CDR2 (germline): SGHAT, FQNNGV. V shed 1 base and J 3 bases; nucleotides not matched to a gene: 3. CDR3 length equals 15 residues. The CDR3 region is CASSLARGPTDTQYF. The CDR3 bases are TGTGCCAGCAGCTTAGCCAGGGGGCCAACAGATACGCAGTATTTT.

This clonotype was recorded at least ten times. The chain is built from TRBV10-3 and TRBJ2-5, with D possibly being TRBD1 (6 bases). The germline CDR1 and CDR2 sequences are ENHRY and SYGVKD. Trimming cost V 8 bases and J 1 base, with 20 bases left between them. This CDR3 is 16 amino acids long. CDR3 region: CAIGYSTGWFQETQYF. The CDR3 DNA reads TGTGCCATCGGTTATAGCACAGGGTGGTTCCAAGAGACCCAGTACTTC.

This clonotype was detected ten times or more. This chain links TRBV11-2 with TRBJ2-1; D is ambiguous. Germline CDR1 is SGHAT and CDR2 is FQNNGV. V lost 4 bases and J lost 12, with 10 bases in between. The length of the CDR3 is 11 residues. The CDR3 loop reads CASSSGPGQFF. The CDR3 DNA reads TGTGCCAGCAGCTCCGGACCAGGGCAGTTCTTC.

Written as DNA, the CDR3 is TGCGCCAGCAGCTTGGTGCCTAGCGGGGAGATTTACAATGAGCAGTTCTTC. Translating gives CASSLVPSGEIYNEQFF. The chain employs TRBV5-1 and TRBJ2-1, with TRBD2 matching 9 bases. The length of the CDR3 is 17 residues. The germline V gene has CDR1 SGHRS and CDR2 YFSETQ. The trim removed 0 bases at V and 4 bases at J, leaving 8 bases unmatched.

This clonotype showed up many times. The chain employs TRBV6-2 or TRBV6-3 and TRBJ1-5, with TRBD1 identical over 8 bases. The CDR3 loop spans 12 amino acids. V shed 10 bases and J 5 bases; nucleotides not matched to a gene: 4. Germline CDR1 and CDR2: MNHEY and SVGEGT. CDR3 in amino acids: CATSTGDQPQHF. For the CDR3, the DNA is TGTGCCACATCGACAGGGGATCAGCCCCAGCATTTT.

Many counts were recorded for this clonotype. The chain employs TRBV7-9 and TRBJ1-4; TRBD1 matches 8 bases. The CDR3 totals 15 residues. V shed 2 bases and J 5 bases; nucleotides not matched to a gene: 4. The V gene's germline CDR1 is SEHNR and CDR2 FQNEAQ (reference sequence). The CDR3 nucleotides read TGTGCCAGCAGCTTAAAGGACAGGGAAAATGAAAAACTGTTTTTT. Protein product: CASSLKDRENEKLFF.

CDR3 amino acids: CSAQGGNQPQHF. CDR3 DNA: TGCAGTGCGCAGGGGGGCAATCAGCCCCAGCATTTT. The rearrangement joins TRBV20-1 to TRBJ1-5; 7 nucleotides agree with TRBD1. With 6 bases clipped from V and 2 bases from J, the junction kept 1 base outside the gene matches. CDR3 length: 12 amino acids. Germline V gene sequence: CDR1 DFQATT, CDR2 SNEGSKA (reference sequence).

This clonotype showed up just a few times. V and J are TRBV20-1 and TRBJ1-5, with TRBD1 as a possible D gene (5 bases). CDR3 length equals 15 residues. V lost 0 bases to trimming and J lost 6 bases, with 15 bases between them. From germline, CDR1 is DFQATT and CDR2 SNEGSKA (reference sequence). Here the CDR3 DNA reads TGCAGTGCTAGAGACCCCAGGGTGATCGGTCAGCCCCAGCATTTT. Protein: CSARDPRVIGQPQHF.

This clonotype came up a few times. This rearrangement joins TRBV20-1 to TRBJ1-2; D is undetermined. Deletions cut 5 bases from V and 0 bases from J, with 4 bases between. In germline, CDR1 is DFQATT, CDR2 SNEGSKA (reference sequence). The CDR3 spans 11 residues. The CDR3 reads CSARSNYGYTF. The CDR3 coding sequence is TGCAGTGCTCGTTCTAACTATGGCTACACCTTC.

This clonotype was seen ten or more times. The J gene is TRBJ1-5, the V gene TRBV6-1; D unresolved. The CDR3 sequence is 15 residues long. Germline V CDR1 and CDR2: MNHNS, SASEGT. Trimming took 2 bases from V and 4 from J, leaving 12 bases between them. CDR3 sequence reads: CASSESWQQNQPQHF. CDR3 bases: TGTGCCAGCAGTGAAAGTTGGCAGCAGAATCAGCCCCAGCATTTT.

This clonotype has a handful of counts. The rearrangement links TRBV20-1 to TRBJ1-2; TRBD1 agrees at 8 bases. Looked up from germline, CDR1 is DFQATT and CDR2 is SNEGSKA (reference sequence). V trimming: 0 bases; J trimming: 7 bases; junction bases outside the gene matches: 4. The CDR3 totals 13 residues. The CDR3 region is CSARDSRGLGYTF. CDR3 coding DNA: TGCAGTGCTAGAGATAGCAGGGGGCTTGGCTACACCTTC.

The genes are TRBV3-1 and TRBJ2-6; D is unclear. Germline lookup yields CDR1 LGHDT and CDR2 YNNKEL (reference sequence). V lost 0 bases to trimming and J lost 0 bases, with 9 bases between them. The CDR3 length is 17 residues. The CDR3 DNA reads TGTGCCAGCAGCCAAGACTTTTGGGGCTCTGGGGCCAACGTCCTGACTTTC. Residues: CASSQDFWGSGANVLTF.

The chain couples TRBV12-3 or TRBV12-4 to TRBJ1-2, with 10 bases that match TRBD1. CDR3 size: 13 residues. After removal of 6 bases from V and 7 bases from J, the junction contained 5 bases not matched to a gene. The CDR3 nucleotides read TGTGCCAGCAGACGACAGGGGGCAGGTGGCTACACCTTC. Protein: CASRRQGAGGYTF.

This clonotype has more than one count but fewer than ten. J is TRBJ1-5 and V is TRBV27, with a tentative D call TRBD1 (5 bases). This CDR3 is built from 14 residues. Germline CDR1 is MNHEY and CDR2 is SMNVEV (reference sequence). The ends were cut back, 3 bases at V and 4 bases at J, with 10 bases in the middle. In nucleotides, the CDR3 is TGTGCCAGCAGTTTCCAGGGTCGGAATCAGCCCCAGCATTTT. This translates into CASSFQGRNQPQHF.

The chain carries TRBV20-1 and TRBJ2-3; D gene uncertain. Trimming shortened V by 5 bases and J by 0 bases, and 12 bases separated the two germline ends. The CDR3 consists of 14 residues. Germline V gives CDR1 DFQATT, CDR2 SNEGSKA (reference sequence). DNA for the CDR3: TGCAGTGCTCCGGCGAAACCAAGCACAGATACGCAGTATTTT. Translated: CSAPAKPSTDTQYF.

This clonotype was counted many times. The V gene is TRBV7-2, the J gene TRBJ2-7; 8 nucleotides line up with TRBD2. There are 15 residues in the CDR3. Germline V gene sequence: CDR1 SGHTA, CDR2 FQGNSA. The J segment lost 6 bases and the V segment lost 3 bases, leaving 10 bases of the junction unmatched. This chain's CDR3 is CASSFYGLAGTEQYF. The DNA for the CDR3 is TGTGCCAGCAGCTTTTATGGGCTAGCGGGCACCGAGCAGTACTTC.

The sample holds many counts of this clonotype. The rearrangement links TRBV7-2 to TRBJ2-5; D gene ambiguous. Germline CDR1 reads SGHTA; CDR2 reads FQGNSA. This CDR3 contains 14 residues. V lost 8 bases to trimming and J lost 4 bases, with 17 bases between them. CDR3 sequence reads: CASQSGWRLETQYF. CDR3 coding DNA: TGTGCCAGCCAGTCAGGATGGCGGTTAGAGACCCAGTACTTC.

This clonotype was seen only a few times. V usage is TRBV11-2 and J usage is TRBJ2-1; 15 bases are shared with TRBD2. Trimming took 3 bases from V and 7 from J; bases not matched to a gene: 13. The CDR3 runs to 19 residues. From germline, CDR1 is SGHAT and CDR2 FQNNGV. This CDR3 is CASSLKIEGTSGGNNEQFF. CDR3 nucleotide sequence: TGTGCCAGCAGCTTGAAGATAGAGGGGACTAGCGGGGGGAATAATGAGCAGTTCTTC. The variable domain in full, completed from reference TRBV11-2 and TRBJ2-1, reads EAGVAQSPRYKIIEKRQSVAFWCNPISGHATLYWYQQILGQGPKLLIQFQNNGVVDDSQLPKDRFSAERLKGVDSTLKIQPAKLEDSAVYLCASSLKIEGTSGGNNEQFFGPGTRLTVL.

This clonotype appeared a few times. The chain combines TRBV27 with TRBJ2-3, with D unresolved. Trimming cost V 5 bases and J 2 bases, with 11 bases left between them. The CDR3 covers 14 residues. Germline CDR1 reads MNHEY; CDR2 reads SMNVEV (reference sequence). CDR3 DNA: TGTGCCAGCAGTCACCTAACAACCACAGATACGCAGTATTTT. This gives the protein CASSHLTTTDTQYF.

The chain's CDR3 is CASRAGQGVDKLFF. CDR3 in DNA: TGCGCCAGCAGGGCCGGACAGGGAGTCGACAAACTGTTTTTT. The J gene is TRBJ1-4, the V gene TRBV5-1; 8 bases agree with TRBD1. V was pared by 5 bases and J by 11 bases, with 11 bases of the junction left unmatched. Germline V gene lookup returns CDR1 SGHRS and CDR2 YFSETQ. The CDR3 consists of 14 residues.

There are a few counts of this clonotype. The V and J genes are TRBV18 and TRBJ1-4; 7 nucleotides agree with TRBD1. The trim removed 4 bases at V and 0 bases at J, leaving 2 bases unmatched. This CDR3 spans 15 amino acids. Germline V lookup: CDR1 KGHSH, CDR2 LQKENI. CDR3 DNA: TGTGCCAGCTCACGGGGGACAGCAACTAATGAAAAACTGTTTTTT. Amino acid sequence: CASSRGTATNEKLFF.

A single count supports this clonotype. A read error may be the cause here, since a much bigger clone is one base away. V is TRBV20-1 and J is TRBJ1-6; 8 positions agree with TRBD1. Germline V gene lookup returns CDR1 DFQATT and CDR2 SNEGSKA (reference sequence). The CDR3 spans 13 residues. In DNA, the CDR3 is TGCAGTGCAACCCAGGGGGCGGATTCACCCATCCACTTT. Its protein is CSATQGADSPIHF.

The chain has TRBV4-1 and TRBJ1-1, with D unclear. Germline V lookup: CDR1 MGHRA, CDR2 YSYEKL. Trimming removed 1 base at V and 6 bases at J, with 12 bases between. There are 14 residues in the CDR3. The CDR3 region is CASSQVTEGPEAFF. The CDR3 bases are TGCGCCAGCAGCCAAGTGACGGAGGGCCCTGAAGCTTTCTTT.

CDR3 amino acids: CASISGAGTGELFF. The CDR3 nucleotides are TGTGCCAGCATTTCGGGAGCCGGGACCGGGGAGCTGTTTTTT. J is TRBJ2-2 and V is TRBV28; D may be TRBD2 (6 bases). With 7 bases removed from V and 5 bases from J, the gap between germline ends came to 14 bases. The CDR3 has 14 amino acids. Per germline, CDR1 MDHEN and CDR2 SYDVKM.

This clonotype was observed a handful of times. The rearrangement uses TRBV6-6 and TRBJ1-3; D unresolved. Germline V gene data show CDR1 as MNHNY and CDR2 as SVGAGI (reference sequence). The CDR3 runs to 14 residues. The V gene lost 2 bases and the J gene lost 0 bases, with 5 bases spanning the gap. The chain's CDR3 is CASSYLVSGNTIYF. The DNA of the CDR3 is TGTGCCAGCAGTTACCTGGTCTCTGGAAACACCATATATTTT.

The rearrangement joins TRBV9 to TRBJ1-6; D remains unclear. The V and J ends lost 1 base and 3 bases respectively, with 5 bases between them. There are 14 residues in the CDR3. In germline, CDR1 is SGDLS, CDR2 YYNGEE. CDR3 in amino acids: CASSVSDYNSPLHF. CDR3 DNA sequence: TGTGCCAGCAGCGTATCCGACTATAATTCACCCCTCCACTTT.

This clonotype was counted at least ten times. The chain recombines TRBV10-3 with TRBJ2-1; 8 bases agree with TRBD1. Germline assignment: CDR1 ENHRY and CDR2 SYGVKD. The CDR3 is 14 residues long. Losses at the gene ends were 4 bases for V and 3 bases for J; bases not matched to a gene: 2. This CDR3 is CAISVDRDYNEQFF. CDR3 sequence (DNA): TGTGCCATCAGTGTGGACAGGGACTACAATGAGCAGTTCTTC.